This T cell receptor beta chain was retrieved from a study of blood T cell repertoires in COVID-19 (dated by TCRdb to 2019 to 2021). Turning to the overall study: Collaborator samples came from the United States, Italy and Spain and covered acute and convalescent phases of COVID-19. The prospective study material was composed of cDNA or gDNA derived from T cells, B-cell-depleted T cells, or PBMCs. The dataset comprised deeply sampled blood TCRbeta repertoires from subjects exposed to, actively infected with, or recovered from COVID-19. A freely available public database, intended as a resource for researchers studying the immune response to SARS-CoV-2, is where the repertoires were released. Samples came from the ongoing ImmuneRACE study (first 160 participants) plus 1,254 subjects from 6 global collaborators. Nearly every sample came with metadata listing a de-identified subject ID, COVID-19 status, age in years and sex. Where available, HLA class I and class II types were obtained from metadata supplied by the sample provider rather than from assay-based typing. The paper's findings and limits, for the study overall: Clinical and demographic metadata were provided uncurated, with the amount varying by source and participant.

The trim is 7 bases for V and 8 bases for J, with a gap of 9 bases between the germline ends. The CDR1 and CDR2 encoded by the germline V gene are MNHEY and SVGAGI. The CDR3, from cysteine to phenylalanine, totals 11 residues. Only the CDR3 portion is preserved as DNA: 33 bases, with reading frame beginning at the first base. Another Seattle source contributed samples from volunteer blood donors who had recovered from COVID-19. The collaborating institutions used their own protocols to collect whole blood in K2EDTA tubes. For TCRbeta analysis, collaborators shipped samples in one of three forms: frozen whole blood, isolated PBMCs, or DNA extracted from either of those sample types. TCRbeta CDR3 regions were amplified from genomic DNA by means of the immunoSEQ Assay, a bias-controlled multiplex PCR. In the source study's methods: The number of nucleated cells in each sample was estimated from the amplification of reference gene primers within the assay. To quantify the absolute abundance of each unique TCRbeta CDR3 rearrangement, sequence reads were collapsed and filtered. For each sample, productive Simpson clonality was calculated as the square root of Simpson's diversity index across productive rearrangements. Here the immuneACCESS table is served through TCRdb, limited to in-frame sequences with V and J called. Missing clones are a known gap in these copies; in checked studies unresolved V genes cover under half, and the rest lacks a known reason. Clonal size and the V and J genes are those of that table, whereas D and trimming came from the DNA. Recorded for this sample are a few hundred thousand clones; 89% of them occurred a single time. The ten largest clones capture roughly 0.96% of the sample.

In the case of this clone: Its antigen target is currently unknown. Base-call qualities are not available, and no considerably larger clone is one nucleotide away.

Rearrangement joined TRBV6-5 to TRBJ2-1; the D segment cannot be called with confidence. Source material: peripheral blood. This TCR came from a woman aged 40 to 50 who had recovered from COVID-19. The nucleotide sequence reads TGTGCCAGCAATGTAGTGGATGAGCAGTTCTTC. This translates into CASNVVDEQFF.